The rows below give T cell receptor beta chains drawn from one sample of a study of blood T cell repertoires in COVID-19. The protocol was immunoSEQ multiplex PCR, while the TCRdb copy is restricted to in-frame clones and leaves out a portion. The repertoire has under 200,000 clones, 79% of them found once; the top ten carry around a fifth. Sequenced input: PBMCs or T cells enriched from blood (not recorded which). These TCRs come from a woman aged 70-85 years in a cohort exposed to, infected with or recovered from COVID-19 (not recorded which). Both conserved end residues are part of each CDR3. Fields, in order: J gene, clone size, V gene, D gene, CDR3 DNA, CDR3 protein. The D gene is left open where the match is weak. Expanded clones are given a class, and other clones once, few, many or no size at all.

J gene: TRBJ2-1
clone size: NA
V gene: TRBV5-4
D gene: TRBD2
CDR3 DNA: TGTGCCAGCAGCCCGCGGACTAGCGCCTCCTACAATGAGCAGTTCTTC
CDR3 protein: CASSPRTSASYNEQFF

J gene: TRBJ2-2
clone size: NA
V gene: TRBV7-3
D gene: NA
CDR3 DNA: TGTGCCAGCAGCCGTGTTACAGGGAACACCGGGGAGCTGTTTTTT
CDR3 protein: CASSRVTGNTGELFF

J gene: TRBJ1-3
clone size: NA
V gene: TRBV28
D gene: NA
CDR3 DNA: TGTGCCAGCCTAAAGAGGGAAATTGGAAACACCATATATTTT
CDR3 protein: CASLKREIGNTIYF

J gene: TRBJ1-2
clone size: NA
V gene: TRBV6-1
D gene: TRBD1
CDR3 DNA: TGTGCCAGCAGTGAAGACGGGACAGGGCCGATCTATGGCTACACCTTC
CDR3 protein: CASSEDGTGPIYGYTF

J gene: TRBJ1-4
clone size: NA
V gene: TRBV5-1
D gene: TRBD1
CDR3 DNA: TGCGCCAGCAGCTTAGCCCGGGACAGGAATTTCGCTGAAAAACTGTTTTTT
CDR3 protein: CASSLARDRNFAEKLFF

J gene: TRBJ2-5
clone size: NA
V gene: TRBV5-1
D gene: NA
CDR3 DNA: TGCGCCAGCAGCCCCGAGCCGACAGGACAAGAGACCCAGTACTTC
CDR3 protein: CASSPEPTGQETQYF

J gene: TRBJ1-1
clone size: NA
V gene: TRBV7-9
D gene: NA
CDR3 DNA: TGTGCCAGCAGCTTAGCCGGGGTGAATGAAGCTTTCTTT
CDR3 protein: CASSLAGVNEAFF

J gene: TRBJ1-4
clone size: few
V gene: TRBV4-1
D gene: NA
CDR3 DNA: TGCGCCAGCAGTCCGTCGGGGGATATGACAACTAATGAAAAACTGTTTTTT
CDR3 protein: CASSPSGDMTTNEKLFF

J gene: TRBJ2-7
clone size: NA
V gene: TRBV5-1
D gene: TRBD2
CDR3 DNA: TGCGCCAGCAGCCGGACTAGCGAGTCCTACGAGCAGTACTTC
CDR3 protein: CASSRTSESYEQYF

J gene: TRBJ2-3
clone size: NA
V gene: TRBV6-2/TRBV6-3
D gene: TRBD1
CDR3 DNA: TGTGCCAGCAGTTACCTGGGACAGACCACAGATACGCAGTATTTT
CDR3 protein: CASSYLGQTTDTQYF

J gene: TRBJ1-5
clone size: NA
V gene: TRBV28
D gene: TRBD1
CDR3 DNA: TGTGCCAGCAGGTGGGCAGGGGGCATGGATCAGCCCCAGCATTTT
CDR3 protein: CASRWAGGMDQPQHF

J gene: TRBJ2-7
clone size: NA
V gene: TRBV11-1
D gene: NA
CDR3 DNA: TGTGCCAGCAGCTGGGGGACTCCCTCCTACGAGCAGTACTTC
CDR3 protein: CASSWGTPSYEQYF

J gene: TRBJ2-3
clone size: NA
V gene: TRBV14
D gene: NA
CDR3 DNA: TGTGCCAGCAGCCAAAGATCGAGGTCTTACGGCACAGATACGCAGTATTTT
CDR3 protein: CASSQRSRSYGTDTQYF

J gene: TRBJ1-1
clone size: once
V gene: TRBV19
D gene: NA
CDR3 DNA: TGTGCCAGTAGTTCTCCAAGGGGGTGGCGGGGGACTGAAGCTTTCTTT
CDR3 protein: CASSSPRGWRGTEAFF

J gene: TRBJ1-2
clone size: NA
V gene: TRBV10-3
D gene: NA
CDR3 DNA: TGTGCCATCAGTGGAGTTAACTATGGCTACACCTTC
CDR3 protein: CAISGVNYGYTF

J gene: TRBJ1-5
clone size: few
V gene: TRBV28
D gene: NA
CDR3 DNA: TGTGCCAGCAGTTTATACGGACTTTTCAATCAGCCCCAGCATTTT
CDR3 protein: CASSLYGLFNQPQHF

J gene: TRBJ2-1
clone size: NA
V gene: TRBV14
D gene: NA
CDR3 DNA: TGTGCCAGCAGCCAAGACCGGGGTAGGGCCACGGGGAATGAGCAGTTCTTC
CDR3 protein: CASSQDRGRATGNEQFF

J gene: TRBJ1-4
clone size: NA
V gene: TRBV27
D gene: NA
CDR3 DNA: TGTGCCAGCAGTTTAACAGGGCATGAAAAACTGTTTTTT
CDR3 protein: CASSLTGHEKLFF

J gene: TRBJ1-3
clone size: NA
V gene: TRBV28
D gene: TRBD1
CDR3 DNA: TGTGCCAGCAGCGCCCCCGGACAGGGAGTTGGAAACACCATATATTTT
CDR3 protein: CASSAPGQGVGNTIYF

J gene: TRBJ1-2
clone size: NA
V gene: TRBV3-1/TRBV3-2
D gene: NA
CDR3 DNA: TGTGCCAGCGGACAGCTAGGCAACTATGGCTACACCTTC
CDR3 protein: CASGQLGNYGYTF

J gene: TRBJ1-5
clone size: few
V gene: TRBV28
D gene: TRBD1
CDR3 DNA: TGTGCCAGCCTTATAGGGACAGGTAATCAGCCCCAGCATTTT
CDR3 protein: CASLIGTGNQPQHF

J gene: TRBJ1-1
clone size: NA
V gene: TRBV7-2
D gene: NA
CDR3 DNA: TGTGCCAGCAGCTTAGCGCCCACAATGAACACTGAAGCTTTCTTT
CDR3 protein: CASSLAPTMNTEAFF

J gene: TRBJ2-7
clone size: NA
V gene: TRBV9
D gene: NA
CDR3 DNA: TGTGCCAGCAGCGTAGGGTTCGGCTACGAGCAGTACTTC
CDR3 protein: CASSVGFGYEQYF

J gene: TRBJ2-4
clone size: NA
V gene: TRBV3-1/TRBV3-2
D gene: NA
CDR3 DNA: TGTGCCAGCAGCCAAAGAGTGAGCAAAAACATTCAGTACTTC
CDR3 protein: CASSQRVSKNIQYF

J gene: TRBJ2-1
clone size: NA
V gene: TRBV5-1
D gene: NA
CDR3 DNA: TGCGCCAGCAGCGGGGGCGGGGGCCCCAATAATGAGCAGTTCTTC
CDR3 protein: CASSGGGGPNNEQFF

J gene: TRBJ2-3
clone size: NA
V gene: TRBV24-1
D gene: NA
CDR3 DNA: TGTGCCACCAGTGATACCACTAGCACAGATACGCAGTATTTT
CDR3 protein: CATSDTTSTDTQYF

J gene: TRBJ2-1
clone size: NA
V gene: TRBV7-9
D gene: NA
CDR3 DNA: TGTGCCAGCAGATCGTCTACGGGCAATGAGCAGTTCTTC
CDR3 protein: CASRSSTGNEQFF

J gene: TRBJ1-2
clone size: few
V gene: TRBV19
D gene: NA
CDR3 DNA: TGTGCCAGTAGTATGGTCGGGGTCGGTGGCTACACCTTC
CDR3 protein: CASSMVGVGGYTF

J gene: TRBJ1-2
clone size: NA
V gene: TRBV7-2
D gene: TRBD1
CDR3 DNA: TGTGCCAGCAGCAGCGGGGGGACAGGCGGTCATTATGGCTACACCTTC
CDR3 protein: CASSSGGTGGHYGYTF

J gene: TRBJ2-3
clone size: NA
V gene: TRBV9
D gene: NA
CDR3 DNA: TGTGCCAGCAGCGAAAGGGGACATCCCTTTGGGAGCACAGATACGCAGTATTTT
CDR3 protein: CASSERGHPFGSTDTQYF

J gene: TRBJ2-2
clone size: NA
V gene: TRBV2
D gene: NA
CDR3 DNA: TGTGCCAGCACAGGGGACACCGGGGAGCTGTTTTTT
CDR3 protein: CASTGDTGELFF

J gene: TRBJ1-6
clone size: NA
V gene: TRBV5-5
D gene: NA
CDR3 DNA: TGTGCCAGCAGCTCACTAAATTCACCCCTCCACTTT
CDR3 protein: CASSSLNSPLHF

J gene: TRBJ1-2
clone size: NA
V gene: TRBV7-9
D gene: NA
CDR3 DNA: TGTGCCAGCAGCTGGGTGGCGGCGGGGGGCTACACCTTC
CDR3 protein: CASSWVAAGGYTF

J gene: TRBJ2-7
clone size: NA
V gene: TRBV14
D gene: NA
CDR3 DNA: TGTGCCAGCAGCCAAGTTTCCACAGTCTACGAGCAGTACTTC
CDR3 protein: CASSQVSTVYEQYF

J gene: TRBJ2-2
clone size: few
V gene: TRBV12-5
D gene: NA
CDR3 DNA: TGTGCTAGTGGTTTCCCTGGGACCGGGACACGGAACACCGGGGAGCTGTTTTTT
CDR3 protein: CASGFPGTGTRNTGELFF

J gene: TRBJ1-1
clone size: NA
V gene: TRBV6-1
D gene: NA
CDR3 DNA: TGTGCCAGCAGTGAACGGCGGGGGAACACTGAAGCTTTCTTT
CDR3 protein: CASSERRGNTEAFF

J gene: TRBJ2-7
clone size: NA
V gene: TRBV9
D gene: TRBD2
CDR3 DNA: TGTGCCAGCAGCGTAGGTCTAGCGGGACTACGCGAGCAGTACTTC
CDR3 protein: CASSVGLAGLREQYF

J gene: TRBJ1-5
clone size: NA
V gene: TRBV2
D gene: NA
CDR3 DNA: TGTGCCAGCAAGGGTAGGGGGAACCCGGTTGGGCCCCAGCATTTT
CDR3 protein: CASKGRGNPVGPQHF

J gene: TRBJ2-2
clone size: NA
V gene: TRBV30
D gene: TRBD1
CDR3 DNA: TGTGCCTGGCCTGGTTCTCCCCGGGACAGGGTCACCGGGGAGCTGTTTTTT
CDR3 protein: CAWPGSPRDRVTGELFF

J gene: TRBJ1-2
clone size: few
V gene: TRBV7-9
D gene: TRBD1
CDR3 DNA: TGTGCCAGCAGCAGAACAGACAGGGGAATAGTTGGCTACACCTTC
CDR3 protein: CASSRTDRGIVGYTF

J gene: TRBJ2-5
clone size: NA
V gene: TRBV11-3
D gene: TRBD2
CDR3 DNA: TGTGCCAGCAGCCCCGGGACTACGGCCCAGTACTTC
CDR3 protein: CASSPGTTAQYF

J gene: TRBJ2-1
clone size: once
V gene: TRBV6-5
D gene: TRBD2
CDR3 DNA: TGTGCCAGCAGGTCGGGAGGGTCCTACAATGAGCAGTTCTTC
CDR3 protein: CASRSGGSYNEQFF

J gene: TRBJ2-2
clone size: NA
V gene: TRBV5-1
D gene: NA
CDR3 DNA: TGCGCCAGCAGCCGACAAGAAACCGGGGAGCTGTTTTTT
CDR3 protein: CASSRQETGELFF

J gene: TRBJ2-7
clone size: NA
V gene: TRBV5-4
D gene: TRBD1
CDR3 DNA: TGTGCCAGCAGCACGGGACAGGGGGCCTCCTACGAGCAGTACTTC
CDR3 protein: CASSTGQGASYEQYF

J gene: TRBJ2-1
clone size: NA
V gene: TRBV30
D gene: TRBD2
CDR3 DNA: TGTGCCTGGAGTGTGGAACTAGCGGATTACAATGAGCAGTTCTTC
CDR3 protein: CAWSVELADYNEQFF

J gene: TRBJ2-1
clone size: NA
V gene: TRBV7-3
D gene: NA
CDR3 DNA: TGTGCCAGCAGCACTACTACTCATGAGCAGTTCTTC
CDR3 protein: CASSTTTHEQFF

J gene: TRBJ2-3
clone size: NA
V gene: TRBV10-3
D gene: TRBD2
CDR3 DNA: TGTGCCATCAGTGGGTCTAGCGGGCAGGATACGCAGTATTTT
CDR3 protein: CAISGSSGQDTQYF

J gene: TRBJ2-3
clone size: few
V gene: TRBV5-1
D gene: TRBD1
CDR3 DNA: TGCGCCAGCAGCCGGGGACAGGGGCCAGATACGCAGTATTTT
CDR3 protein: CASSRGQGPDTQYF

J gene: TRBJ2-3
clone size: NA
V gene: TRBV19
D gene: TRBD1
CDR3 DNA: TGTGCCAGTAGTAGGACAGGGTCAGATACGCAGTATTTT
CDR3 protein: CASSRTGSDTQYF

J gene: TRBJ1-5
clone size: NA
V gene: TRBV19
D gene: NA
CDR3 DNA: TGTGCCAGTAGCCCGTGGGTCCGGGGGAAAAGGAGATATAGCAATCAGCCCCAGCATTTT
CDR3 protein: CASSPWVRGKRRYSNQPQHF

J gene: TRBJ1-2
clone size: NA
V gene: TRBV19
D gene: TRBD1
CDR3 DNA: TGTGCCAGTAGTCCTAACGGACAGGGAGGATGGGGCTACACCTTC
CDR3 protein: CASSPNGQGGWGYTF

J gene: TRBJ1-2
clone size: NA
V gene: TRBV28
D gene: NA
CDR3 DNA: TGTGCCAGCAGTTTAAGGACACGGGGGTATGGCTACACCTTC
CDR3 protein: CASSLRTRGYGYTF

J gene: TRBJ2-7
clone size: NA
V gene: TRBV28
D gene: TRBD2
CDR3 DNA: TGTGCCAGCAGTTTATGGGTGTCGGGAGGGCCAGAGGAGCAGTACTTC
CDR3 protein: CASSLWVSGGPEEQYF

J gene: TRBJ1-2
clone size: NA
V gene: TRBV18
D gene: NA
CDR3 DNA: TGTGCCAGCTCACCACCTTCACGGGAGGGCTACACCTTC
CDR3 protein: CASSPPSREGYTF